This T cell receptor (beta chain) was captured in a study of CD8 T cells in ankylosing spondylitis. MiXCR, run by TCRdb on the 5' RACE reads, gives a single entry per CDR3 protein. This table holds 40,000 to 50,000 distinct CDR3 sequences, around 2.9% found once. Germline V gene sequence: CDR1 SGDLS, CDR2 YYNGEE. This CDR3 contains 16 residues. V shed 4 bases, J shed 0 bases, and the junction held 7 bases outside the gene matches. This clonotype was seen at least ten times. This chain uses TRBV9 with TRBJ2-7; 10 nucleotides line up with TRBD2. Sequences were obtained from blood, either unsorted or a sorted T cell fraction (not recorded which). The receptor was isolated from a male donor with ankylosing spondylitis or in good health (not recorded which). CDR3 bases: TGTGCCAGCAGCCCCTTTAGCGGGGGGAGCTCCTACGAGCAGTACTTC. Encoded protein: CASSPFSGGSSYEQYF. Supplemented by reference TRBV9 and TRBJ2-7, the full variable domain reads DSGVTQTPKHLITATGQRVTLRCSPRSGDLSVYWYQQSLDQGLQFLIQYYNGEERAKGNILERFSAQQFPDLHSELNLSSLELGDSALYFCASSPFSGGSSYEQYFGPGTRLTVT.